This note documents a single T cell receptor (beta chain) sequence. These data are taken from a study of OX40 agonist ivuxolimab in advanced cancers. Profiling relied on immunoSEQ multiplex PCR, and the TCRdb table lists in-frame clones only, not all of them. The data show 70,000 to 75,000 clones, with about 79% seen just once and around 1.1% held by the top ten. The sequence came from an adult with an advanced solid tumor such as melanoma, head and neck, liver or kidney cancer. This sample comprised CD4+ or CD8+ T cells sorted from blood, obtained in a trial of the OX40 agonist ivuxolimab.

CDR3 in amino acids: CASSYSGTFNQETQYF. CDR3 bases: TGTGCCAGCAGTTACTCGGGGACATTTAACCAAGAGACCCAGTACTTC. The J gene is TRBJ2-5, the V gene TRBV6-5; weak D call: TRBD1 (6 bases). This CDR3 has 16 residues. Between the trimmed V and J ends, which lost 0 bases and 0 bases, there was a span of 11 bases. Germline CDR1 and CDR2: MNHEY and SVGAGI.